Reported below is one T cell receptor beta chain. Per the original methods: Estimation of nucleated cell counts relied on the amplification of reference gene primers. TCRdb keeps only in-frame clones here, not all; method: immunoSEQ multiplex PCR. V and J calls and clone size are as listed in that table; D and trimming were resolved from the DNA. This sample has 120,000 or so clones, with around 76% found just once. The CDR3 is 14 residues long. Trimming took 4 bases from V and 4 from J; bases not matched to a gene: 5. Germline CDR1 is SGHDT and CDR2 is YYEEEE. This specimen comes from a study of blood T cell repertoires in COVID-19. Study as a whole: Collection of acute and convalescent COVID-19 samples took place in the United States, Italy and Spain. The cDNA or gDNA used as material had been derived from T cells, B-cell-depleted T cells, or PBMCs.

The TCR was taken from a man between 65 and 85 years old with acute or convalescent COVID-19. The rearrangement links TRBV5-6 to TRBJ2-7; 10 nucleotides match TRBD2. Sequenced material: peripheral blood. This CDR3 is CASSPGLANYEQYF. Here the CDR3 DNA reads TGTGCCAGCAGCCCGGGACTAGCGAATTACGAGCAGTACTTC.